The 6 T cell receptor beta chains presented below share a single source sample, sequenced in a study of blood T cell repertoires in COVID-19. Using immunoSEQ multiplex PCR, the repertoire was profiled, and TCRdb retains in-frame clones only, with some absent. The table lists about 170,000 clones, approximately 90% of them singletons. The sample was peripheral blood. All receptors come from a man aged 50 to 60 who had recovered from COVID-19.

CDR3 coding DNA: TGTGCCAGCAGTCGCGGGGGACCCCAAGAGACCCAGTACTTC. It encodes CASSRGGPQETQYF. The rearrangement joins TRBV6-2 or TRBV6-3 to TRBJ2-5; 7 bases fit TRBD2. This CDR3 spans 14 amino acids. J gave up 1 base and V 5 bases, and 4 bases lay outside the gene matches. Per the germline V gene, CDR1 is MNHEY and CDR2 is SVGEGT.

CDR3: CASSTLRRDRRREQFF. DNA for the CDR3: TGTGCCAGCAGCACCCTTCGCCGGGACAGGCGGCGTGAGCAGTTCTTC. This rearrangement joins TRBV21-1 to TRBJ2-1; no DNA check was done on the table's D call, TRBD1. TRBV21-1 constitutes a pseudogene. CDR3 length equals 16 residues.

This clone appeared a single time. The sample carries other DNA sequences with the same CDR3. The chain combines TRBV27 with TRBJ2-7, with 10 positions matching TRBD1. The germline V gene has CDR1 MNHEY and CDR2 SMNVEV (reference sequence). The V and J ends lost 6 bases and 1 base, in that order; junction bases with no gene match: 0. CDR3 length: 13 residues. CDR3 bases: TGTGCCAGCAGGGGACAGGGGTCCTACGAGCAGTACTTC. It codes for CASRGQGSYEQYF.

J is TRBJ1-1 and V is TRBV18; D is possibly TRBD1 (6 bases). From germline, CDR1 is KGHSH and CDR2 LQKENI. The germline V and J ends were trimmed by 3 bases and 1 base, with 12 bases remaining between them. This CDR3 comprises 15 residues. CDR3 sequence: CASSPTGTRNTEAFF. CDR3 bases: TGTGCCAGCTCACCGACCGGGACACGGAACACTGAAGCTTTCTTT.

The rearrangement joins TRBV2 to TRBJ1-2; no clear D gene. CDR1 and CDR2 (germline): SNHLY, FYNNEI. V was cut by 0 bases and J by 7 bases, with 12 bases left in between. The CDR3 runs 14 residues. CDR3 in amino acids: CASSEALRGGGYTF. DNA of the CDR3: TGTGCCAGCAGTGAAGCGCTTCGAGGAGGTGGCTACACCTTC. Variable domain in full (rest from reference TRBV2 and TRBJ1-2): EPEVTQTPSHQVTQMGQEVILRCVPISNHLYFYWYRQILGQKVEFLVSFYNNEISEKSEIFDDQFSVERPDGSNFTLKIRSTKLEDSAMYFCASSEALRGGGYTFGSGTRLTVV.

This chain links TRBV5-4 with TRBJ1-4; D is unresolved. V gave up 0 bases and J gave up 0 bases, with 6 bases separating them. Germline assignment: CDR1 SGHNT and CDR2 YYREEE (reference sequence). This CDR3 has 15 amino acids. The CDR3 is CASSLVQSTNEKLFF. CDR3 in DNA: TGTGCCAGCAGCTTGGTCCAGTCAACTAATGAAAAACTGTTTTTT.